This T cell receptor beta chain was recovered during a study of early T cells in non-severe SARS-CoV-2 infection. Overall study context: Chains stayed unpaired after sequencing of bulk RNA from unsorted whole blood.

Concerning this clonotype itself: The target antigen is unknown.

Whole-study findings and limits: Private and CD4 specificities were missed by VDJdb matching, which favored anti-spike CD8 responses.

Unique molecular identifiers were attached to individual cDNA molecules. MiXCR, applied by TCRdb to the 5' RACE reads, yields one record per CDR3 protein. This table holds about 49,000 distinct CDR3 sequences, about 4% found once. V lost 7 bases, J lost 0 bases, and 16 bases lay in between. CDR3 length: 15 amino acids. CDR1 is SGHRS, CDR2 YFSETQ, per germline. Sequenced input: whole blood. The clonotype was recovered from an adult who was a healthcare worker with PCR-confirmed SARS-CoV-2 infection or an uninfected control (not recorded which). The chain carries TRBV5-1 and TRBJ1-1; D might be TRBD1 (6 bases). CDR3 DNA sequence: TGCGCCAGCGTTCTAGGGACACACCTGAACACTGAAGCTTTCTTT. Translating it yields CASVLGTHLNTEAFF.